One TCR beta chain is described in this entry. The table lists this clone with a count of one. Its antigen is currently not known. Germline is not matched at one junction end, which may reflect a read error. Taken from cysteine to phenylalanine, the CDR3 has 13 residues. Only the CDR3 part of the read is kept: 39 bases, read in frame from the first base. CDR1 and CDR2 were assigned from the germline V gene (reference sequence) as SEHNR and FQNEAQ. This entry comes from a study of T cell responses to AZD1222 COVID-19 vaccine (dated by TCRdb to the early 2020s). For the study in its entirety: A total of about 230 trial participants underwent TCR sequencing, of whom some 210 received two doses of AZD1222 and some 25 received two doses of the MenACWY control vaccine. Enrollment into the trials was organized by age into subgroups of 18-55, 56-69 and 70-plus years, and those subgroups contained about 150, 27 and 61 TCR-sequenced participants, respectively. The full study reports these points: No day 14 peak-response samples were available, so repertoires were characterized only after the peak T cell response. Reportedly, close to half of the unique spike-specific TCRs recognized epitopes lying outside the regions that are mutated in the B.1.351 and B.1.1.7 variants. A significant rise in spike-specific TCR breadth and depth was observed after two AZD1222 doses relative to day 0 and relative to MenACWY recipients. Most participants were white British and females outnumbered males, and the authors suggested that clonal diversity may have been underestimated. The 56-69-year group was small, and its depth increase did not reach significance, likely because of low power. Only a handful of AZD1222 recipients were SARS-CoV-2 seropositive at baseline, limiting conclusions about previously exposed vaccinees. The whole spike protein was spanned by vaccine-associated CD4 TCRs, and dominant responses were seen in regions 160-218 and 743-854.

In light of the paper, this sample's time point label describes: about 28 days (+/-7) after the second vaccine dose. Because spike-specific TCR depth and breadth did not differ between the two schedules, AZD1222 recipients who got a second dose at roughly 4 weeks were pooled with those who got a second dose at roughly 12 weeks. Vaccinee samples were obtained from the UK trials COV001 and COV002, which included a single-blind randomized controlled phase 2/3 trial of AZD1222 (ChAdOx1 nCoV-19) in healthy adults. For TCRbeta chain sequencing, PBMC samples from trial participants were taken at day 0 and at day 28 after the second dose. The CDR3 regions of human TCRbeta chains were analyzed by immunosequencing. From the authors' description of their analysis: TCRs in the repertoires were compared against a reference library of SARS-CoV-2-specific TCRs that had been generated with the MIRA antigen-specificity platform. Breadth was defined as the fraction of unique TCRs that were SARS-CoV-2-associated, and depth was defined as the fraction of total T cells that were SARS-CoV-2-associated. Using the MIRA data, every spike-specific TCR was mapped to the spike region that the TCR reacted to and assigned to either a CD4 or a CD8 class. Log10-transformed breadth and depth values were compared by one-way ANOVA with Sidak's multiple comparisons tests. The table was pulled from immuneACCESS by TCRdb, which kept in-frame rearrangements only. Such tables lose some clones; where checked, under half of the loss comes from unresolved V genes, and the rest has no known cause. That table gives V, J and clone size, and the DNA gave D and trimming. This sample holds about 200,000 clones; approximately 93% were observed only once. The ten largest make up about 1% of the sample.

The material sequenced was peripheral blood, taken 28 days after the second AZD1222 dose. The chain links TRBV7-9 with TRBJ2-3, with the D gene possibly TRBD1 or TRBD2, each one fitting 5 bases. The TCR sequence derives from an adult who received the AZD1222 COVID-19 vaccine. The CDR3 amino acid sequence is: CASSFTGGDEGNF. In nucleotide form, the sequence is TGTGCCAGCAGCTTCACGGGTGGGGACGAAGGAAATTTT.